A single sample is the source of the 18 T cell receptor beta chains below, sequenced in a study of cytomegalovirus exposure and HLA in healthy donors. Amplification used 60 Vbeta primers and 13 Jbeta primers. Only in-frame clones appear in the TCRdb table, and some are missing; sequencing was by immunoSEQ multiplex PCR. In total, the table holds about 58,000 clones. The specimen was PBMCs. These TCRs come from a woman between 18 and 30 years old in good health and CMV-seronegative.

The chain is built from TRBV7-9 and TRBJ2-7; TRBD2 is a possible D gene (5 bases). CDR3 length equals 12 residues. V dropped 4 bases and J dropped 4 bases, with 8 bases sitting between them. The germline CDR1 and CDR2 sequences are SEHNR and FQNEAQ (reference sequence). CDR3: CASSSRGYEQYF. Here the CDR3 DNA reads TGTGCCAGCAGCTCTCGGGGTTACGAGCAGTACTTC.

The chain couples TRBV6-5 to TRBJ2-7; D may be TRBD1 (6 bases). Trimming removed 5 bases at V and 4 bases at J, with 15 bases between. This CDR3 spans 14 amino acids. Germline CDR1 reads MNHEY; CDR2 reads SVGAGI. The CDR3 nucleotides are TGTGCCAGCAGTAAACCGGGACACCGGTACGAGCAGTACTTC. Its protein product is CASSKPGHRYEQYF.

Comments on this clone: The sample has other DNA sequences that encode this CDR3 too. V usage is TRBV5-1 and J usage is TRBJ2-3; TRBD1 matches at 7 bases. Trimming cost V 2 bases and J 4 bases; bases outside gene matches: 4. This CDR3 has 14 amino acids. The V gene's germline CDR1 is SGHRS and CDR2 YFSETQ. In DNA form, the CDR3 reads TGCGCCAGCAGCTTATTAGGGGGCGCAGATACGCAGTATTTT. It is translated as CASSLLGGADTQYF.

The chain links TRBV28 to TRBJ2-7; 7 positions match TRBD2. Germline trimming cut 4 bases from V and 3 bases from J; bases unmatched to any gene: 3. The CDR3 runs 13 residues. Germline V gives CDR1 MDHEN, CDR2 SYDVKM. The CDR3 protein is CASSSGGNYEQYF. The DNA for the CDR3 is TGTGCCAGCAGTTCGGGGGGAAACTACGAGCAGTACTTC.

This rearrangement joins TRBV5-6 to TRBJ1-1; 10 nucleotides agree with TRBD1. The V gene end was trimmed by 0 bases and the J gene end by 11 bases; junction bases not matched to a gene: 7. Germline V gene data show CDR1 as SGHDT and CDR2 as YYEEEE. The CDR3 is 14 residues long. CDR3 DNA sequence: TGTGCCAGCAGCTTGGTCGAGACAGGGGGCCGCGCTTTCTTT. Its translation: CASSLVETGGRAFF.

This chain connects TRBV12-5 to TRBJ2-3, with D perhaps matching TRBD2 (6 bases). V lost 0 bases, J lost 6 bases, and 10 bases lay in between. Germline V gene sequence: CDR1 LGHNT, CDR2 FRNRAP. This CDR3 is built from 14 residues. Here the CDR3 reads CASGLVGRSDTQYF. The CDR3 DNA reads as TGTGCTAGTGGTTTGGTCGGGAGATCGGATACGCAGTATTTT.

The rearrangement joins TRBV18 to TRBJ1-4, with D uncertain. Germline V gives CDR1 KGHSH, CDR2 LQKENI. This CDR3 is built from 17 residues. V gave up 2 bases and J gave up 4 bases, with 17 bases separating them. CDR3 residues: CASSPTISFGFNEKLFF. In nucleotides, the CDR3 is TGTGCCAGCTCACCAACGATTAGCTTTGGGTTTAATGAAAAACTGTTTTTT.

The chain couples TRBV18 to TRBJ1-1; possible D gene TRBD1, 5 bases. The CDR3 has 15 amino acids. The V gene lost 0 bases and the J gene lost 0 bases, with 8 bases spanning the gap. The germline gives CDR1 KGHSH, CDR2 LQKENI. Here the CDR3 reads CASSPPGRLNTEAFF. CDR3 nucleotides: TGTGCCAGCTCACCACCGGGGCGGCTGAACACTGAAGCTTTCTTT.

The V and J genes are TRBV4-2 and TRBJ2-5, with 7 bases fitting TRBD2. Trimming took 1 base from V and 5 from J; bases not matched to a gene: 7. The germline CDR1 and CDR2 sequences are LGHNA and YNFKEQ. The CDR3 is 15 amino acids. The CDR3 loop reads CASSQVGRESETQYF. DNA for the CDR3: TGTGCCAGCAGCCAAGTTGGGAGGGAGAGCGAGACCCAGTACTTC.

The genes are TRBV28 and TRBJ1-2; TRBD1 matches at 8 bases. In germline, CDR1 is MDHEN, CDR2 SYDVKM. The trim removed 8 bases at V and 4 bases at J, leaving 18 bases unmatched. This CDR3 contains 17 residues. The CDR3 protein is CASRTGRKKLSSYGYTF. Here the CDR3 DNA reads TGTGCCAGCCGGACAGGGAGAAAGAAATTATCCTCCTATGGCTACACCTTC.

The chain is built from TRBV5-1 and TRBJ2-2, with 9 bases matching TRBD1. CDR1 is SGHRS and CDR2 is YFSETQ in the germline V gene. This CDR3 region has 16 residues. The trim removed 4 bases at V and 7 bases at J, leaving 11 bases unmatched. In nucleotides, the CDR3 is TGCGCCAGCAGCGCAGCTTGGGGACAGGGCTACGGGGAGCTGTTTTTT. It encodes CASSAAWGQGYGELFF. Looking up the rest from reference TRBV5-1 and TRBJ2-2 gives the full variable domain: KAGVTQTPRYLIKTRGQQVTLSCSPISGHRSVSWYQQTPGQGLQFLFEYFSETQRNKGNFPGRFSGRQFSNSRSEMNVSTLELGDSALYLCASSAAWGQGYGELFFGEGSRLTVL.

The V call is TRBV28, the J call TRBJ1-2, with D possibly TRBD1 on 6 matching bases. Trimming removed 7 bases from V and 8 bases from J, with 14 bases in between. The CDR3 runs 12 residues. Germline V gene lookup returns CDR1 MDHEN and CDR2 SYDVKM. CDR3 in amino acids: CASTQQGDGYTF. The CDR3 bases are TGTGCCAGCACTCAACAGGGCGACGGCTACACCTTC.

The rearrangement uses TRBV28 and TRBJ2-7; tentatively, D is TRBD1 (6 bases). Trimming shortened V by 1 base and J by 2 bases, and 15 bases separated the two germline ends. Looked up from germline, CDR1 is MDHEN and CDR2 is SYDVKM. There are 16 residues in the CDR3. The CDR3 coding sequence is TGTGCCAGCAGTTTATACCGGACAGCGTTCCCCTACGAGCAGTACTTC. This encodes CASSLYRTAFPYEQYF. Full variable domain (missing parts from reference TRBV28 and TRBJ2-7): DVKVTQSSRYLVKRTGEKVFLECVQDMDHENMFWYRQDPGLGLRLIYFSYDVKMKEKGDIPEGYSVSREKKERFSLILESASTNQTSMYLCASSLYRTAFPYEQYFGPGTRLTVT.

The genes are TRBV5-1 and TRBJ2-7, with 8 bases that match TRBD2. Trimming removed 3 bases from V and 6 bases from J; junction bases left unmatched: 2. There are 12 residues in the CDR3. CDR1 and CDR2 (germline): SGHRS, YFSETQ. The CDR3 DNA reads TGCGCCAGCAGCTCCCTAGCGGGCGAGCAGTACTTC. It yields the protein CASSSLAGEQYF.

The rearrangement uses TRBV5-1 and TRBJ1-6; maybe TRBD1 (6 bases). The CDR3 has 14 residues. V was trimmed by 1 base and J by 9 bases, leaving 11 bases between them. The germline CDR1 and CDR2 sequences are SGHRS and YFSETQ. This CDR3 is CASSLRDIGSPLHF. The CDR3 region has the DNA TGCGCCAGCAGCTTGCGGGACATTGGTTCACCCCTCCACTTT.

The chain combines TRBV4-1 with TRBJ1-6; perhaps TRBD1 as D (5 bases). Germline assignment: CDR1 MGHRA and CDR2 YSYEKL. Trimming took 5 bases from V and 10 from J, leaving 21 bases between them. This CDR3 comprises 16 residues. The CDR3 region has the DNA TGCGCCAGCAGCGTGAGGACGGGGGGGGAAGGGTCACCCCTCCACTTT. Translating gives CASSVRTGGEGSPLHF.

V is TRBV6-5 and J is TRBJ1-4; no clear D. V lost 0 bases and J 10 bases, leaving 12 bases between the germline ends. Per germline, CDR1 MNHEY and CDR2 SVGAGI. The CDR3 has 14 amino acids. The CDR3 nucleotides are TGTGCCAGCAGTTACTCGGCGGTCGTGGGAAAACTGTTTTTT. Translated, it gives CASSYSAVVGKLFF.

Regarding this clone: Within the sample, other DNA sequences also encode this same CDR3. The chain uses TRBV30 and TRBJ2-3; possibly TRBD2 for D (5 bases). V lost 0 bases and J lost 3, with 16 bases in between. The CDR3 spans 16 residues. In germline, CDR1 is GTSNPN, CDR2 SVGIG (reference sequence). CDR3 region: CAWSVGPSRGTDTQYF. The CDR3 DNA is TGTGCCTGGAGTGTAGGGCCATCAAGAGGGACAGATACGCAGTATTTT.